This TCR beta chain was retrieved from a study of T cell clones after liver transplantation. About the study: In this trial, immunosuppression withdrawal was attempted within 2 years of liver transplant.

CD3+CD4+ and CD3+CD8+ cells were FACS-sorted from thawed unstimulated PBMCs. Libraries were prepared by immunoSEQ multiplex PCR; TCRdb keeps only in-frame clonotypes and omits some of them. Of around 6,000 clones listed, 79% are singletons. General observations from the study: Graft donor-reactive T cells may have migrated into the graft rather than being deleted. Donor-reactive sequences fell more than third party-reactive ones, suggesting partial deletion.

V dropped 1 base and J dropped 7; count of bases not matched to a gene: 6. The CDR3 is 17 residues long. Looked up from germline, CDR1 is SGHVS and CDR2 is FQNEAQ. This clone came up once. What it recognizes is unknown. The rearrangement uses TRBV7-8 and TRBJ2-1; 14 bases are shared with TRBD2. The source of this sequence is a human patient who received a liver transplant. Some T cells could come from the graft donor. Sequenced material: CD8+ T cells from blood, taken 24 months after liver transplant. The CDR3 nucleotides are TGTGCCAGCAGCTTAGGGGACGGGACTAGCGGGAGTAATGAGCAGTTCTTC. Translation: CASSLGDGTSGSNEQFF.